This entry lists 25 T cell receptor beta chains sequenced from one sample in a study of cytomegalovirus exposure and HLA in healthy donors. TCRdb's copy holds only in-frame clones and misses some; the assay was immunoSEQ multiplex PCR. Here the sample spans 150,000 to 200,000 clones, less than 90% being singletons. The sequenced sample consisted of PBMCs. The receptors originated from a man younger than 45 in good health and CMV-seropositive.

The chain uses TRBV5-4 and TRBJ1-4, with 8 bases aligning to TRBD1. Germline CDR1 reads SGHNT; CDR2 reads YYREEE (reference sequence). The CDR3 has 15 residues. J was trimmed by 4 bases and V by 3 bases; bases with no gene match: 5. CDR3 in amino acids: CASSSPGQDNEKLFF. The DNA for the CDR3 is TGTGCCAGCAGCTCTCCGGGACAGGATAATGAAAAACTGTTTTTT.

The rearrangement joins TRBV4-2 to TRBJ1-2; TRBD1 might be the D (5 bases). V was clipped by 0 bases and J by 7 bases, with 18 bases between them. Germline CDR1 LGHNA, CDR2 YNFKEQ. This CDR3 comprises 16 residues. The CDR3 sequence is CASSQESVRDLGGYTF. Here the CDR3 DNA reads TGTGCCAGCAGCCAAGAAAGTGTAAGGGACTTAGGTGGCTACACCTTC.

The rearrangement uses TRBV7-3 and TRBJ2-3, with 8 positions matching TRBD2. Trimming at V came to 8 bases and at J to 0 bases, leaving 10 bases not matched to a gene. Per the germline V gene, CDR1 is SGHTA and CDR2 is FQGTGA. This CDR3 has 16 residues. The CDR3, as DNA: TGTGCCAGCCGGCAAGGGGAGCGGGGGAGCACAGATACGCAGTATTTT. Encoded protein: CASRQGERGSTDTQYF.

This clone was detected once. The DNA for the CDR3 is TGTGCCAGCAGCTTGGGGGGAGCCAACACTGAAGCTTTCTTT. This codes for CASSLGGANTEAFF. The chain uses TRBV5-6 and TRBJ1-1; no clear D gene. Trimming took off 0 bases at V and 2 bases at J, with 8 bases between the two ends. CDR1 is SGHDT and CDR2 is YYEEEE in the germline V gene. There are 14 residues in the CDR3.

V gene TRBV10-3 combines with J gene TRBJ2-5; D call uncertain. The V gene lost 2 bases and the J gene lost 2 bases, with 9 bases spanning the gap. Germline V gene lookup returns CDR1 ENHRY and CDR2 SYGVKD. The CDR3 length is 14 residues. CDR3 residues: CAISEAQVQETQYF. DNA of the CDR3: TGTGCCATCAGTGAGGCACAAGTGCAAGAGACCCAGTACTTC.

This chain joins TRBV7-2 and TRBJ2-3; 7 positions agree with TRBD2. This CDR3 is 16 amino acids long. Per germline, CDR1 SGHTA and CDR2 FQGNSA. Trimming at V came to 2 bases and at J to 5 bases, leaving 10 bases not matched to a gene. CDR3 in DNA: TGTGCCAGCAGCTTAAATCTAGCGGCGCTCGGAGATACGCAGTATTTT. It specifies CASSLNLAALGDTQYF.

Only a few counts were recorded for this clone. V gene TRBV5-1 combines with J gene TRBJ2-2; the match to TRBD1 covers 9 bases. CDR1 and CDR2 (germline): SGHRS, YFSETQ. This CDR3 is 16 amino acids long. The junction had 4 bases not matched to a gene; V was cut back by 3 bases and J by 1 base. The CDR3: CASSSGTGWNTGELFF. Here the CDR3 DNA reads TGCGCCAGCAGCTCCGGGACAGGGTGGAACACCGGGGAGCTGTTTTTT.

V is TRBV6-1 and J is TRBJ1-3, with no clear D. Trimming cost V 0 bases and J 0 bases, with 9 bases left between them. CDR1 and CDR2 (germline): MNHNS, SASEGT. The CDR3 totals 16 residues. This CDR3 is CASSEAVANSGNTIYF. In DNA form, the CDR3 reads TGTGCCAGCAGTGAAGCCGTAGCGAACTCTGGAAACACCATATATTTT.

This clone came up once. This chain uses TRBV25-1 with TRBJ2-1; 9 nucleotides agree with TRBD1. The ends lost 4 bases at V and 9 bases at J; junction bases unmatched: 10. The V gene's germline CDR1 is MGHDK and CDR2 SYGVNS. The CDR3 is 15 amino acids. For the CDR3, the DNA is TGTGCCAGCAGTGTACGGGACAGGGCCGTAGCTGAGCAGTTCTTC. Amino acid sequence: CASSVRDRAVAEQFF.

The chain links TRBV19 to TRBJ2-1; TRBD1 agrees at 9 bases. V trimming: 4 bases; J trimming: 3 bases; junction bases outside the gene matches: 13. This CDR3 comprises 18 residues. The germline CDR1 and CDR2 sequences are LNHDA and SQIVND (reference sequence). Written as DNA, the CDR3 is TGTGCCAGTAGTAGACCCCGGGACAGGGTAGGGGGCTACAATGAGCAGTTCTTC. Translation gives CASSRPRDRVGGYNEQFF.

The rearrangement links TRBV10-2 to TRBJ2-7, with 8 bases identical to TRBD1. Germline V gene data show CDR1 as WSHSY and CDR2 as SAAADI. J lost 4 bases, V lost 10 bases, and 9 bases had no gene match. This CDR3 is 13 amino acids long. The CDR3, as DNA: TGCGCCACATATCCGGGACAGGAATACGAGCAGTACTTC. Its translation is CATYPGQEYEQYF.

This chain uses TRBV2 with TRBJ2-5; 10 nucleotides align to TRBD1. Germline CDR1 and CDR2: SNHLY and FYNNEI. Losses at the gene ends were 6 bases for V and 4 bases for J; bases not matched to a gene: 5. This CDR3 spans 14 amino acids. The chain's CDR3 is CASRRRQGAETQYF. The CDR3 DNA is TGTGCCAGCAGAAGGAGACAGGGGGCAGAGACCCAGTACTTC.

The chain uses TRBV28 and TRBJ2-7; tentatively, D is TRBD2 (6 bases). Germline V gives CDR1 MDHEN, CDR2 SYDVKM. The CDR3 contains 11 residues. V was cut by 6 bases and J by 4 bases, with 7 bases left in between. The CDR3 here is CASREGYEQYF. CDR3 bases: TGTGCCAGCAGGGAGGGATACGAGCAGTACTTC.

The chain carries TRBV28 and TRBJ2-1; 7 nucleotides align to TRBD2. This CDR3 has 14 amino acids. J lost 6 bases, V lost 6 bases, and 8 bases had no gene match. Germline lookup yields CDR1 MDHEN and CDR2 SYDVKM. The CDR3 protein is CASSLSGLVNEQFF. The CDR3 DNA follows: TGTGCCAGCAGCCTTTCCGGACTAGTCAATGAGCAGTTCTTC.

J is TRBJ1-2 and V is TRBV9; D is perhaps TRBD1 (5 bases). The CDR3 spans 15 residues. The germline CDR1 and CDR2 sequences are SGDLS and YYNGEE. V dropped 3 bases and J dropped 5 bases, with 17 bases sitting between them. CDR3 in DNA: TGTGCCAGCAGCGCCCTACCCGACAGCCAATATGGCTACACCTTC. It specifies CASSALPDSQYGYTF.

The chain combines TRBV7-6 with TRBJ2-5, with no clear D. Germline V gene sequence: CDR1 SGHVS, CDR2 FNYEAQ. The CDR3 runs to 13 residues. V was cut by 4 bases and J by 0 bases, with 6 bases left in between. The chain's CDR3 is CASSSRNQETQYF. The CDR3 DNA reads TGTGCCAGCAGCTCGCGGAACCAAGAGACCCAGTACTTC.

The CDR3 region is CASRLRGEGNYGYTF. CDR3 DNA: TGTGCCAGCAGGTTGCGCGGAGAGGGAAACTATGGCTACACCTTC. The rearrangement joins TRBV5-6 to TRBJ1-2; D unresolved. Germline CDR1 SGHDT, CDR2 YYEEEE. V lost 5 bases to trimming and J lost 2 bases, with 16 bases between them. This CDR3 has 15 amino acids.

This chain connects TRBV6-6 to TRBJ2-7; TRBD1 aligns across 9 bases. J lost 1 base, V lost 6 bases, and 4 bases had no gene match. The V gene's germline CDR1 is MNHNY and CDR2 SVGAGI (reference sequence). This CDR3 is 14 amino acids long. This CDR3 is CASRPGQGSYEQYF. In nucleotides, the CDR3 is TGTGCCAGCAGACCGGGACAGGGTTCCTACGAGCAGTACTTC.

This rearrangement joins TRBV28 to TRBJ2-1; 13 bases are shared with TRBD2. The trim removed 7 bases at V and 5 bases at J, leaving 5 bases unmatched. CDR1 is MDHEN and CDR2 is SYDVKM in the germline V gene. This CDR3 comprises 15 residues. The CDR3 spells CASKLAGGPHNEQFF. In DNA form, the CDR3 reads TGTGCCAGCAAACTAGCGGGAGGGCCCCACAATGAGCAGTTCTTC.

Of note for this clone: One end of the junction does not line up with germline, which may come from a read error. The same CDR3 can be traced to other DNA sequences in this sample. V gene TRBV2 combines with J gene TRBJ2-5, with D unclear. This CDR3 contains 13 residues. The germline CDR1 and CDR2 sequences are SNHLY and FYNNEI. CDR3 coding DNA: TGCGCCAGCAGAAAGGTAGCTAAGGAGACCCAGTACTTC. Encoded protein: CASRKVAKETQYF.

This clone was observed a few times. The rearrangement links TRBV6-5 to TRBJ1-6, with a possible D match to TRBD1 (6 bases). Germline-derived CDR1 and CDR2 are MNHEY and SVGAGI. There are 15 residues in the CDR3. Trimming shortened V by 4 bases and J by 7 bases, and 14 bases separated the two germline ends. CDR3 bases: TGTGCCAGCAGTTCGCAGGGGTTGGTAAATTCACCCCTCCACTTT. Translating gives CASSSQGLVNSPLHF.

The J gene is TRBJ2-7, the V gene TRBV7-6, with TRBD1 matching 7 bases. The CDR3 consists of 14 residues. Germline V gene sequence: CDR1 SGHVS, CDR2 FNYEAQ. J gave up 2 bases and V 5 bases, and 6 bases lay outside the gene matches. The CDR3 DNA follows: TGTGCCAGCAGCCAGGGACAGCCCGCCTACGAGCAGTACTTC. It is translated as CASSQGQPAYEQYF.

The chain couples TRBV30 to TRBJ2-7; D is possibly TRBD1 (6 bases). This CDR3 comprises 13 residues. CDR1 GTSNPN and CDR2 SVGIG come from the germline V gene (reference sequence). V lost 3 bases and J lost 5, with 14 bases in between. The CDR3 protein is CAWSATGFHEQYF. CDR3 in DNA: TGTGCCTGGAGCGCAACAGGGTTCCACGAGCAGTACTTC.

The gene calls are TRBV11-2 and TRBJ1-4; 9 bases map to TRBD1. Germline V gene data show CDR1 as SGHAT and CDR2 as FQNNGV. V shed 5 bases, J shed 10 bases, and the junction held 8 bases outside the gene matches. The CDR3 runs 14 residues. CDR3 nucleotides: TGTGCCAGCAGCCCCGGGACAGGGCTAGGAAAACTGTTTTTT. Its translation: CASSPGTGLGKLFF.

At least ten counts were recorded for this clone. The DNA of the CDR3 is TGCGCCAGCAGCGCGACTAGCGGGGGGTATCTGCCCTCCTACAATGAGCAGTTCTTC. This codes for CASSATSGGYLPSYNEQFF. This chain connects TRBV5-1 to TRBJ2-1; 13 bases are shared with TRBD2. This CDR3 is built from 19 residues. The germline gives CDR1 SGHRS, CDR2 YFSETQ. Losses at the gene ends were 4 bases for V and 0 bases for J; bases not matched to a gene: 10.